The clone carrying this T cell receptor beta chain has at least ten counts. MiXCR was run by TCRdb on the RACE reads, yielding one entry per CDR3 protein. The data contain around 110,000 distinct CDR3 sequences, about 12% of them seen just once; the ten biggest clones take up approximately 1.5%. This CDR3 comprises 15 residues. Trimming at V came to 1 base and at J to 4 bases, leaving 0 bases not matched to a gene. The germline V gene has CDR1 LGHNA and CDR2 YNFKEQ. These data originate in a study of human T cells and chemical hapten exposure. Time point described: patch test 1, 2 weeks after DPC sensitization. Specified treatment: therapeutic diphenylcyclopropenone sensitization with weekly scalp DPC.

The gene calls are TRBV4-2 and TRBJ2-2, with 10 bases matching TRBD1. Source: whole blood, taken in connection with sensitization to the hapten diphenylcyclopropenone (DPC). The origin of this receptor is a woman between 45 and 65 years old with alopecia areata. Some clones in this sample may be carry-over from other donors' samples. CDR3 bases: TGTGCCAGCAGCCAAGGGACAGGGGGCACCGGGGAGCTGTTTTTT. Translated, it gives CASSQGTGGTGELFF.